Listed below are T cell receptor beta chains from one sample, sequenced in a study of CD8+CD57+ T cells in acquired aplastic anemia. TCRdb processed the reads anew with MiXCR; each CDR3 protein has one entry. The sample lists 150,000 to 200,000 distinct CDR3 sequences; approximately 40% were seen once. The specimen was sorted CD4+, CD8+, or CD8+CD57+ T cells (not recorded which) from PBMCs. These receptors were obtained from a human donor in good health. Both conserved end residues are part of each CDR3. The D gene is left open where the match is weak.

D,V,length,CDR3
TRBD1,TRBV20-1,15,CSAPTPGQGYNEQFF
NA,TRBV5-4,14,CASSLYQVGDTQYF
NA,TRBV7-9,14,CASSFGGKGTEAFF
NA,TRBV7-8,17,CASSFNGQLVPNSPLHF
TRBD2,TRBV29-1,12,CSALSGSGELFF
TRBD2,TRBV10-3,15,CAIRGTSGTYNEQFF
TRBD1,TRBV25-1,16,CASSESGQGRSYEQYF
NA,TRBV7-7,17,CASSLATRGTYSYEQYF
NA,TRBV7-8,12,CASSLAPGELFF
TRBD1,TRBV9,16,CASSVDDRGMGETQYF
NA,TRBV10-1,14,CASSGRVYYNEQFF
TRBD2,TRBV19,16,CASGAGLAVSYNEQFF
NA,TRBV12-3/TRBV12-4,12,CASRRGDEKLFF